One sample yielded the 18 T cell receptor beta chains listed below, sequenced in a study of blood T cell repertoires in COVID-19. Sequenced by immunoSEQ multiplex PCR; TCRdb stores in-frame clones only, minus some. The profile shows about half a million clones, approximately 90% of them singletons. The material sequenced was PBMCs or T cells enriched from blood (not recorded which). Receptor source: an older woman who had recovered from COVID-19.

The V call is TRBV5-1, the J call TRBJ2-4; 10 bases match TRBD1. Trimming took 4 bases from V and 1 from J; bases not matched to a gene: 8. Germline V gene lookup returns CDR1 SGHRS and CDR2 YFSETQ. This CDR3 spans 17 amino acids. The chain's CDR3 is CASSIAQTGGAKNIQYF. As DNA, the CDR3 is TGCGCCAGCAGCATAGCCCAGACAGGGGGCGCCAAAAACATTCAGTACTTC.

The CDR3 bases are TGTGCCACCCAAACCGCCGGGGGGACAGGGCGAACCGGGGAGCTGTTTTTT. Encoded protein: CATQTAGGTGRTGELFF. This rearrangement joins TRBV24-1 to TRBJ2-2; TRBD1 matches 9 bases. V was pared by 9 bases and J by 5 bases, with 15 bases of the junction left unmatched. Germline CDR1 KGHDR, CDR2 SFDVKD. There are 17 residues in the CDR3.

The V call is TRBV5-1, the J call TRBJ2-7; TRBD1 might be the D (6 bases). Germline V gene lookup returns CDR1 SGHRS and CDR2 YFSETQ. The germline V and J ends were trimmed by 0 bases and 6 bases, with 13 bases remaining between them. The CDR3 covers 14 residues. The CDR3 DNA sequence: TGCGCCAGCAGCTTGGGGCAGGGGATCGGCGAGCAGTACGTC. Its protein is CASSLGQGIGEQYV.

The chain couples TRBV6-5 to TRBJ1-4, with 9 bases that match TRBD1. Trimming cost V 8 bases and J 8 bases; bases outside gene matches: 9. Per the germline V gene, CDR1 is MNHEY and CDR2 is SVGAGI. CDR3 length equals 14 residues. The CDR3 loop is CASPRGGQGEKLFF. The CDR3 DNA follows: TGTGCCAGCCCTAGGGGAGGACAGGGGGAAAAACTGTTTTTT.

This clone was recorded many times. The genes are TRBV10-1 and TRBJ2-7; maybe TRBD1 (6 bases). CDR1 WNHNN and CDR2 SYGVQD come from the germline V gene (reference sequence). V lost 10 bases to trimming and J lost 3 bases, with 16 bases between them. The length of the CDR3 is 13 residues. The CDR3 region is CAILTGTCYEQYV. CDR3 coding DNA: TGCGCCATCTTAACCGGGACATGCTACGAGCAGTACGTC.

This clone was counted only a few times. The CDR3 region has the DNA TGTGCCAGCAGTTACCTAGATTCACCCCTCCACTTT. The encoded protein is CASSYLDSPLHF. The chain couples TRBV6-5 to TRBJ1-6; D remains unclear. Between the trimmed V and J ends, which lost 2 bases and 8 bases, there was a span of 4 bases. The CDR3 runs 12 residues. Germline-derived CDR1 and CDR2 are MNHEY and SVGAGI.

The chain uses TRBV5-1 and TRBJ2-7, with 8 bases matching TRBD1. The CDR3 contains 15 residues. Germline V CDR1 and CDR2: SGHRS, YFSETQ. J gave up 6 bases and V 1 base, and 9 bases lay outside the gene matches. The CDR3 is CASSLLTDRVTEQYV. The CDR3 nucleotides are TGCGCCAGCAGCTTGCTTACGGACAGGGTAACCGAGCAGTACGTC.

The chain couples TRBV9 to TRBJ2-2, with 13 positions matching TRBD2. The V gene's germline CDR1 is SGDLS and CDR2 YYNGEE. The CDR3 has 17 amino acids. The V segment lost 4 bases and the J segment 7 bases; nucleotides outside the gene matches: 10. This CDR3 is CASSLLSGTSGVGELFF. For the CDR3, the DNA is TGTGCCAGCAGCCTTCTCTCCGGGACTAGCGGGGTCGGGGAGCTGTTTTTT.

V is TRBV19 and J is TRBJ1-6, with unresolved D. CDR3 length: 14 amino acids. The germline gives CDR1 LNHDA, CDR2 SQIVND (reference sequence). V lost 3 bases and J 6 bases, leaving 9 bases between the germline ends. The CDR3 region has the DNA TGTGCCAGTAGTATGAGAGCGATTAATTCACCCCTCCACTTT. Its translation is CASSMRAINSPLHF.

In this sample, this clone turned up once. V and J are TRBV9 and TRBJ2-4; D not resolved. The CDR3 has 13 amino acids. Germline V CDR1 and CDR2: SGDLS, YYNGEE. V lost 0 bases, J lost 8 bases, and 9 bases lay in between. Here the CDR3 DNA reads TGTGCCAGCAGCGTAGTAGCTATGTACATTCAGTACTTC. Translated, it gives CASSVVAMYIQYF.

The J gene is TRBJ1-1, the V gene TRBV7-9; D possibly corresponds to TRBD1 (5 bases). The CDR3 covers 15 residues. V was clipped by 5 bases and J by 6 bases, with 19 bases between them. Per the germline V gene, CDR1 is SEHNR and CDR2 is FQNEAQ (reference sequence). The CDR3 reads CASSRGTPKGAEAFF. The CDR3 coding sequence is TGTGCCAGCAGCCGGGGGACTCCAAAGGGAGCTGAAGCTTTCTTT.

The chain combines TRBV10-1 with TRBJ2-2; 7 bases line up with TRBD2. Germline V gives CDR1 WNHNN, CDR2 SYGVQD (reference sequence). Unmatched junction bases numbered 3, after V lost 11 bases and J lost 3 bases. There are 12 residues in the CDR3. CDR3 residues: CALRGDTGELFF. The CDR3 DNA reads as TGCGCCCTACGGGGGGACACCGGGGAGCTGTTTTTT.

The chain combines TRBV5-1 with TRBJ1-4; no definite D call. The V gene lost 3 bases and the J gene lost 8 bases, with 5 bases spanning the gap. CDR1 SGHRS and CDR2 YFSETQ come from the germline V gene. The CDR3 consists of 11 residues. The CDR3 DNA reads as TGCGCCAGCAGCTGGGCGGAAAAACTGTTTTTT. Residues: CASSWAEKLFF.

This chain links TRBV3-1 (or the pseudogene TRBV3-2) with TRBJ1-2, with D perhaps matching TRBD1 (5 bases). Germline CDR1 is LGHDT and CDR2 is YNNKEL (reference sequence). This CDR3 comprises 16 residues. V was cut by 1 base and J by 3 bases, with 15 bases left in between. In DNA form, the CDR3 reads TGTGCCAGCAGCCAAGCGGGGGGGATCCCATACTATGGCTACACCTTC. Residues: CASSQAGGIPYYGYTF.

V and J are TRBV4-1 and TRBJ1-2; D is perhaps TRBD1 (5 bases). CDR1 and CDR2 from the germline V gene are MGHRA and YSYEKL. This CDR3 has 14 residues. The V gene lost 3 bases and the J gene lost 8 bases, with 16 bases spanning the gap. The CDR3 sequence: CASSQPGRGGGYTF. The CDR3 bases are TGCGCCAGCAGCCAGCCAGGGAGGGGCGGGGGCTACACCTTC.

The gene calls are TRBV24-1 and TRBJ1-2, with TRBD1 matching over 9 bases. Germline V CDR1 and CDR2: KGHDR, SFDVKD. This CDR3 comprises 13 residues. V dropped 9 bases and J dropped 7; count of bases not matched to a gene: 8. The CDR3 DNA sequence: TGTGCCACCTCCCAAGCGACAGGGGGTGGCTACACCTTC. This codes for CATSQATGGGYTF.

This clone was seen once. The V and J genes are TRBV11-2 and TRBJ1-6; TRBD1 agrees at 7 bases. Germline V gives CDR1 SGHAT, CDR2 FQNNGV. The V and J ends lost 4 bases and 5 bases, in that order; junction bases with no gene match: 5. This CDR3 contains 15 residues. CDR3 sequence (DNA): TGTGCCAGCAGCTCCGGGACAGCCAATAATTCACCCCTCCACTTT. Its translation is CASSSGTANNSPLHF. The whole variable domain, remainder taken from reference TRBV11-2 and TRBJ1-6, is EAGVAQSPRYKIIEKRQSVAFWCNPISGHATLYWYQQILGQGPKLLIQFQNNGVVDDSQLPKDRFSAERLKGVDSTLKIQPAKLEDSAVYLCASSSGTANNSPLHFGNGTRLTVT.

The CDR3 reads CASSLDRAGYTF. DNA of the CDR3: TGTGCCAGCAGTTTGGACAGGGCGGGCTACACCTTC. The chain uses TRBV7-8 and TRBJ1-2; 8 bases match TRBD1. The germline CDR1 and CDR2 sequences are SGHVS and FQNEAQ. J gave up 8 bases and V 6 bases, and 5 bases lay outside the gene matches. The CDR3 spans 12 residues.